This T cell receptor beta chain comes out of a study of cytotoxic CD8 clonotypes in ibrutinib-treated CLL. Turning to the study itself: After a median around 12 months on treatment (6 to 36), response samples were drawn.

This CDR3 spans 15 amino acids. The V gene's germline CDR1 is SEHNR and CDR2 FQNEAQ (reference sequence). J gave up 3 bases and V 5 bases, and 3 bases lay outside the gene matches. Assay used: immunoSEQ multiplex PCR; TCRdb lists only in-frame clones, some missing. The sample shows more than 150,000 clones, over 60% of them seen only once. Around 2 micrograms of genomic DNA from cryopreserved PBMCs went into TCR beta libraries. The source of this sequence is a human donor with chronic lymphocytic leukemia. The rearrangement links TRBV7-9 to TRBJ2-1, with 11 bases matching TRBD2. Sequenced material: PBMCs, taken after 24 months of ibrutinib treatment. In nucleotides, the CDR3 is TGTGCCAGCAGCCCGACTAGCGGGAACTACAATGAGCAGTTCTTC. Translated, it gives CASSPTSGNYNEQFF.